This TCR beta chain derives from a study of T cells in Graves' hyperthyroidism and ophthalmopathy. General study points: Most thyroid-expanded clonotypes above 0.001 were also found in blood.

TCR beta CDR3 region amplification was performed from RNA transcripts. HTBI primers drove first-round RT-PCR of the TCR CDR3. One entry per CDR3 protein results from TCRdb running MiXCR on the multiplex PCR reads. The table shows about 250,000 distinct CDR3 sequences, with 22% occurring only once. About this clonotype: As yet, its antigen is unknown. The junction departs from germline at one end; a sequencing error may be responsible.

Germline loops: CDR1 SGHRS, CDR2 YFSETQ. The CDR3 runs 14 residues. This receptor was taken from a man under 40 with Graves' ophthalmopathy. The V call is TRBV5-1, the J call TRBJ1-4, with D possibly matching TRBD1 (5 bases). Specimen: blood. The CDR3 coding sequence is TGCGCCGGCAGCTTGGCGGGGGTTAATGAAAAACTGTTTTTT. Translating gives CAGSLAGVNEKLFF.